Shown below are 9 T cell receptor beta chains from a single sample sequenced in a study of T cells in Graves' hyperthyroidism and ophthalmopathy. Authors of the study amplified TCR beta CDR3 regions from RNA transcripts. Carried out on the TCR CDR3, a first-round RT-PCR used the HTBI primer set. TCRdb reanalysed the multiplex PCR reads using MiXCR and keeps one entry per CDR3 protein. The data show 500,000 or so distinct CDR3 sequences, about 16% seen once. The sample comprised blood. These receptors were collected from a young woman with Graves' ophthalmopathy.

The chain is built from TRBV11-2 and TRBJ2-5, with 10 bases identical to TRBD2. This CDR3 comprises 16 residues. The germline V gene encodes CDR1 SGHAT and CDR2 FQNNGV. V lost 1 base and J lost 5; bases outside the gene matches: 7. CDR3 amino acids: CASSLVIAGGGETQYF. CDR3 in DNA: TGTGCCAGCAGCTTAGTCATAGCGGGAGGTGGGGAGACCCAGTACTTC.

This clonotype was seen ten or more times. As DNA, the CDR3 is TGTGCCAGCAGCCCGAGAGGGCTAGGGGGCACCGGGGAGCTGTTTTTT. The encoded protein is CASSPRGLGGTGELFF. V gene TRBV3-1 combines with J gene TRBJ2-2, with D possibly matching TRBD1 (6 bases). The V gene's germline CDR1 is LGHDT and CDR2 YNNKEL (reference sequence). The CDR3 loop spans 16 amino acids. The V and J ends lost 4 bases and 4 bases respectively, with 16 bases between them.

This clonotype was recorded many times. J is TRBJ1-4 and V is TRBV7-8, with 9 bases identical to TRBD1. The CDR3 contains 14 residues. The V and J ends lost 6 bases and 10 bases, in that order; junction bases with no gene match: 9. Germline CDR1 reads SGHVS; CDR2 reads FQNEAQ. The DNA of the CDR3 is TGTGCCAGCAGGAACGGGACAGGGTCTGGAAAACTGTTTTTT. Protein sequence: CASRNGTGSGKLFF.

The chain is built from TRBV7-8 and TRBJ2-1; perhaps TRBD2 as D (5 bases). V shed 4 bases and J shed 6 bases, with 10 bases lying between them. This CDR3 region has 13 residues. Per germline, CDR1 SGHVS and CDR2 FQNEAQ. Here the CDR3 DNA reads TGTGCCAGCAGCTCGACTAATTCCAATGAGCAGTTCTTC. Encoded protein: CASSSTNSNEQFF.

This clonotype was detected ten times or more. J is TRBJ2-7 and V is TRBV7-2; TRBD2 matches at 8 bases. Per germline, CDR1 SGHTA and CDR2 FQGNSA. V gave up 7 bases and J gave up 5 bases; unmatched junction bases: 10. This CDR3 comprises 14 residues. The CDR3 protein is CASNPGGARNEQYF. The CDR3 coding sequence is TGTGCCAGCAACCCGGGGGGGGCTAGGAACGAGCAGTACTTC.

Worth noting for this clonotype: Given a much more abundant clone one base away, this may be a read error. The V and J genes are TRBV28 and TRBJ2-7, with D unresolved. Germline CDR1 reads MDHEN; CDR2 reads SYDVKM. This CDR3 has 13 residues. The CDR3 nucleotides read TGTGCCAGCAGTTCCACCCGAGCCTACGAGCGGTACTTC. Protein sequence: CASSSTRAYERYF.

As concerns this clonotype: A read error is possible here, since a much larger clone lies one base away. The V call is TRBV2, the J call TRBJ2-4, with D possibly being TRBD2 (6 bases). The germline CDR1 and CDR2 sequences are SNHLY and FYNNEI. The CDR3 runs 15 residues. The CDR3 DNA is TGTGCCAGCAGTGCGGTGGGGGAGGCCAAAAACATTCAGTGCTTC. Its protein product is CASSAVGEAKNIQCF.

This clonotype was seen a few times. This chain uses TRBV20-1 with TRBJ2-5, with D perhaps being TRBD1 or TRBD2 (5 bases each). The CDR3 spans 14 residues. CDR1 DFQATT and CDR2 SNEGSKA come from the germline V gene (reference sequence). V was trimmed by 5 bases and J by 4 bases, leaving 17 bases between them. The CDR3 reads CSAFSGTAGETQYF. The CDR3 DNA reads as TGCAGTGCTTTTTCCGGGACCGCCGGAGAGACCCAGTACTTC.

This clonotype was seen a few times. This chain connects TRBV29-1 to TRBJ1-4, with unresolved D. The V and J ends lost 7 bases and 0 bases respectively, with 18 bases between them. This CDR3 is built from 16 residues. Germline CDR1 reads SQVTM; CDR2 reads ANQGSEA. As DNA, the CDR3 is TGCAGCGCCCGGCGGCACCCCGGTGCAACTAATGAAAAACTGTTTTTT. The encoded protein is CSARRHPGATNEKLFF.